A single sample gave rise to the 18 T cell receptor beta chains below, sequenced in a study of CD8 T cells in Susac syndrome. After extraction with the RNeasy kit, roughly 0.5 to 1 ug of the RNA was reverse transcribed using random hexamers. MiXCR was run by TCRdb on the immunoSEQ multiplex PCR reads, yielding one entry per CDR3 protein. The sample contains roughly 200,000 distinct CDR3 sequences, 95% of which appear only once. The sample comprised CD4+ T cells from PBMCs. These receptors were obtained from a human donor in good health.

The chain combines TRBV7-2 with TRBJ2-3; D perhaps matches TRBD1 (5 bases). The CDR3 covers 14 residues. Trimming shortened V by 2 bases and J by 2 bases, and 8 bases separated the two germline ends. Looked up from germline, CDR1 is SGHTA and CDR2 is FQGNSA. The CDR3 DNA reads TGTGCCAGCAGCTTAAACAGGCTCACAGATACGCAGTATTTT. This gives the protein CASSLNRLTDTQYF.

The gene calls are TRBV7-2 and TRBJ2-4; 9 bases match TRBD2. CDR1 SGHTA and CDR2 FQGNSA come from the germline V gene. V trimming: 1 base; J trimming: 6 bases; junction bases outside the gene matches: 10. The CDR3 sequence is 17 residues long. CDR3 sequence reads: CASSLVPAGGPGNIQYF. CDR3 coding DNA: TGTGCCAGCAGCTTAGTTCCGGCGGGAGGGCCTGGAAACATTCAGTACTTC.

Notes on this clonotype: Germline is not matched at one junction end, which may reflect a read error. The V gene is TRBV3-1, the J gene TRBJ2-3; TRBD2 agrees at 11 bases. The CDR3 length is 16 residues. Germline-derived CDR1 and CDR2 are LGHDT and YNNKEL (reference sequence). The CDR3 nucleotides read TGTACCAGCAGCCACACTAGCGGGGGCGGCACAGATACGCAGTATTTT. Its protein product is CTSSHTSGGGTDTQYF.

Turning to this clonotype: One junction end does not reproduce the germline sequence, and a read error may be involved. V is TRBV7-7 and J is TRBJ2-5; D gene unclear. The CDR3 covers 13 residues. The germline CDR1 and CDR2 sequences are SSHAT and FNYEAQ (reference sequence). The CDR3 is CASSLVATGTQYF. CDR3 coding DNA: TGTGCTAGCAGCTTAGTGGCAACCGGGACCCAGTACTTC.

The V gene is TRBV7-8, the J gene TRBJ1-1; TRBD1 matches at 8 bases. The CDR3 consists of 15 residues. Losses at the gene ends were 1 base for V and 4 bases for J; bases not matched to a gene: 5. Germline V CDR1 and CDR2: SGHVS, FQNEAQ. Written as DNA, the CDR3 is TGTGCCAGCAGCTTAGTTCAGGGGGCGGTCACTGAAGCTTTCTTT. As protein: CASSLVQGAVTEAFF.

This clonotype was seen more than once but under ten times. This chain joins TRBV12-3 or TRBV12-4 and TRBJ2-3, with 7 positions matching TRBD1. Trimming took 5 bases from V and 3 from J; bases not matched to a gene: 5. The CDR3 extends over 14 amino acids. The CDR3 here is CASSPRTGTDTQYF. In nucleotides, the CDR3 is TGTGCCAGCAGTCCCCGGACAGGAACAGATACGCAGTATTTT.

The chain carries TRBV3-1 and TRBJ1-2; TRBD1 agrees at 8 bases. The V and J ends lost 5 bases and 7 bases, in that order; junction bases with no gene match: 9. The CDR3 runs to 14 residues. Germline CDR1 and CDR2: LGHDT and YNNKEL (reference sequence). The CDR3 coding sequence is TGTGCCAGCAGCGATCGGACAGGGTATCTTGGCTACACCTTC. As protein: CASSDRTGYLGYTF.

The chain is built from TRBV6-5 and TRBJ2-2; D remains ambiguous. Germline CDR1 reads MNHEY; CDR2 reads SVGAGI. Trimming cost V 7 bases and J 1 base, with 4 bases left between them. This CDR3 has 12 amino acids. The CDR3 loop reads CASTRNTGELFF. The CDR3 nucleotides are TGTGCCAGCACAAGGAACACCGGGGAGCTGTTTTTT.

The rearrangement joins TRBV27 to TRBJ2-3; 11 nucleotides agree with TRBD2. Germline V lookup: CDR1 MNHEY, CDR2 SMNVEV (reference sequence). V lost 4 bases to trimming and J lost 5 bases; unmatched junction nucleotides: 8. This CDR3 has 16 amino acids. CDR3 sequence: CASSSTSGTRGDTQYF. The CDR3, as DNA: TGTGCCAGCAGTTCGACTAGCGGGACAAGAGGAGATACGCAGTATTTT.

This sequence joins TRBV20-1 and TRBJ2-7; tentatively, D is TRBD1 or TRBD2 (5 bases each). CDR1 is DFQATT and CDR2 is SNEGSKA in the germline V gene (reference sequence). This CDR3 has 14 residues. The V end was cut by 5 bases, the J end by 5 bases, with 19 bases between. DNA of the CDR3: TGCAGTGCTCCCCGGACGCAGGGAGCCCACGAGCAGTACTTC. Its translation is CSAPRTQGAHEQYF.

V and J are TRBV12-3 or TRBV12-4 and TRBJ2-7; perhaps D is TRBD1 or TRBD2 (5 bases each). This CDR3 region has 12 residues. V was pared by 9 bases and J by 5 bases, with 14 bases between. The CDR3, as DNA: TGTGCCAGTGGGGGAGTTCCCCACGAGCAGTACTTC. Its translation: CASGGVPHEQYF.

The rearrangement uses TRBV20-1 and TRBJ1-1; D call uncertain. The CDR3 has 13 amino acids. V lost 6 bases, J lost 3 bases, and 14 bases lay in between. Germline V gene lookup returns CDR1 DFQATT and CDR2 SNEGSKA (reference sequence). The CDR3 spells CSAQVLEHTEAFF. In DNA, the CDR3 is TGCAGTGCGCAGGTCCTGGAGCACACTGAAGCTTTCTTT.

The chain has TRBV29-1 and TRBJ2-3; TRBD1 is a possible D gene (6 bases). CDR3 length: 12 residues. Looked up from germline, CDR1 is SQVTM and CDR2 is ANQGSEA. V was clipped by 6 bases and J by 5 bases, with 12 bases between them. The CDR3 DNA reads as TGCAGCGTCCACAGGGTGGGAGATACGCAGTATTTT. Its translation: CSVHRVGDTQYF.

The rearrangement links TRBV10-3 to TRBJ2-1; unclear D gene. V was clipped by 3 bases and J by 7 bases, with 4 bases between them. The CDR3 is 11 amino acids. The germline CDR1 and CDR2 sequences are ENHRY and SYGVKD. The CDR3 DNA reads as TGTGCCATCAGTGATGTAAATGAGCAGTTCTTC. It translates to CAISDVNEQFF.

This chain connects TRBV9 to TRBJ1-6, with TRBD1 identical over 9 bases. The CDR3 sequence is 15 residues long. V dropped 0 bases and J dropped 9; count of bases not matched to a gene: 4. Germline CDR1 SGDLS, CDR2 YYNGEE. The DNA for the CDR3 is TGTGCCAGCAGCGTAGGGGACAGGGCCGGTTCACCCCTCCACTTT. Residues: CASSVGDRAGSPLHF.

The rearrangement uses TRBV20-1 and TRBJ2-1, with D possibly being TRBD2 (5 bases). Germline CDR1 DFQATT, CDR2 SNEGSKA (reference sequence). V lost 7 bases to trimming and J lost 4 bases, with 8 bases between them. The CDR3 runs to 11 residues. Written as DNA, the CDR3 is TGCAGTGGGCTAGCTTACAATGAGCAGTTCTTC. Translating gives CSGLAYNEQFF.

The chain is built from TRBV24-1 and TRBJ2-5; no definite D call. V lost 7 bases and J lost 2, with 13 bases in between. The CDR3 covers 14 residues. Per the germline V gene, CDR1 is KGHDR and CDR2 is SFDVKD. For the CDR3, the DNA is TGTGCCACCAGGGGATTTGGCAGTCAAGAGACCCAGTACTTC. This gives the protein CATRGFGSQETQYF.

The chain joins TRBV27 to TRBJ2-6; 8 positions match TRBD1. Unmatched junction bases numbered 2, after V lost 5 bases and J lost 2 bases. The CDR3 has 15 amino acids. The V gene's germline CDR1 is MNHEY and CDR2 SMNVEV (reference sequence). For the CDR3, the DNA is TGTGCCAGCAGTCCCAGGGGGCCTGGGGCCAACGTCCTGACTTTC. Amino acid sequence: CASSPRGPGANVLTF.